This T cell receptor beta chain was sequenced for a study of blood T cells in healthy people across ages. Overall study results and limits: The study found more naive CD4+ cells and higher diversity in long-lived than aged donors.

A word on this clonotype: What it binds is unknown.

A minimum of 6 micrograms of total RNA was extracted per sample. A second roughly 7 to 11 cycle PCR used barcoded and J-beta primers. Using its own MiXCR run on the 5' RACE reads, TCRdb lists one record per CDR3 protein. Among roughly 680,000 distinct CDR3 sequences listed, roughly 49% were seen once. With 1 base clipped from V and 10 bases from J, the junction kept 8 bases outside the gene matches. The CDR3 has 15 residues. Germline CDR1 SGHTA, CDR2 FQGNSA. What was sequenced was blood. The origin of this receptor is a woman aged 55-75 years in good health. This chain joins TRBV7-2 and TRBJ2-1, with 9 bases identical to TRBD2. This chain's CDR3 is CASSLGLAGLPEQFF. CDR3 bases: TGTGCCAGCAGCTTAGGCCTAGCGGGGCTACCGGAGCAGTTCTTC.